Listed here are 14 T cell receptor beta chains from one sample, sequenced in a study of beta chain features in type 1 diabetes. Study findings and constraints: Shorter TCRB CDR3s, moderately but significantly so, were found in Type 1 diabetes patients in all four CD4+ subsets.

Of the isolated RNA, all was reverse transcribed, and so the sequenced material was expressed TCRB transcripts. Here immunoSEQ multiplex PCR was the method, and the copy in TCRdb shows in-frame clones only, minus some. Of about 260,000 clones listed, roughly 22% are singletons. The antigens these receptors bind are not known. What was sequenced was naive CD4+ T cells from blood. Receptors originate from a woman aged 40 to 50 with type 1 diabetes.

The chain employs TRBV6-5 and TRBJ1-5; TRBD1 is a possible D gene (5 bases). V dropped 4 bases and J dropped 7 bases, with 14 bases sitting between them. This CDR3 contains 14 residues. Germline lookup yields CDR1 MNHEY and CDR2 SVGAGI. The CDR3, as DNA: TGTGCCAGCAGTTTGGAGCAGGGATTCCAGCCCCAGCATTTT. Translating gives CASSLEQGFQPQHF.

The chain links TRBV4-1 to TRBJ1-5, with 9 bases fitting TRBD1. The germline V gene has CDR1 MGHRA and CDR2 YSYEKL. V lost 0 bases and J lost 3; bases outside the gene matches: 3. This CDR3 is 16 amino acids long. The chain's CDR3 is CASSQEDRGLNQPQHF. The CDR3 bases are TGCGCCAGCAGCCAAGAGGACAGGGGACTCAATCAGCCCCAGCATTTT.

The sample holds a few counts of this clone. For the CDR3, the DNA is TGCAGCGCCTCTGGACAGGGGGCGATTGAGCAGTTCTTC. Translated, it gives CSASGQGAIEQFF. J is TRBJ2-1 and V is TRBV29-1, with 11 bases aligning to TRBD1. The length of the CDR3 is 13 residues. The V segment lost 7 bases and the J segment 9 bases; nucleotides outside the gene matches: 8. CDR1 is SQVTM and CDR2 is ANQGSEA in the germline V gene.

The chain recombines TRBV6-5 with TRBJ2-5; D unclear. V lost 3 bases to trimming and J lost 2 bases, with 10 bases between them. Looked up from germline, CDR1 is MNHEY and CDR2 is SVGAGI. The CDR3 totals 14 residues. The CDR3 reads CASSYADTQETQYF. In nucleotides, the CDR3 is TGTGCCAGCAGTTATGCCGACACACAAGAGACCCAGTACTTC.

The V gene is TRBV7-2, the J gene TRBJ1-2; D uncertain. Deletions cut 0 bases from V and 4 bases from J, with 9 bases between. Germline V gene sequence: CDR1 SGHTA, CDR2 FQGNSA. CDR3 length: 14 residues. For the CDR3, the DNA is TGTGCCAGCAGCTTAGCTGGCAGTCTCTATGGCTACACCTTC. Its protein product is CASSLAGSLYGYTF.

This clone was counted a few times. The CDR3 coding sequence is TGTGCCTCGGGCGGGGTCAACTATGGCTACACCTTC. Its translation: CASGGVNYGYTF. The chain carries TRBV27 and TRBJ1-2; no definite D call. The germline V gene has CDR1 MNHEY and CDR2 SMNVEV (reference sequence). This CDR3 is built from 12 residues. The germline V and J ends were trimmed by 11 bases and 2 bases, with 12 bases remaining between them.

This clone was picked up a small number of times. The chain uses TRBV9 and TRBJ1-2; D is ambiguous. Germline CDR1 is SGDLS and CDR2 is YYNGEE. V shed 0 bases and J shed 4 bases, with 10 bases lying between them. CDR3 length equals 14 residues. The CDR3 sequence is CASSVGEGGYGYTF. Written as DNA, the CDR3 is TGTGCCAGCAGCGTAGGGGAGGGAGGCTATGGCTACACCTTC.

CDR3 protein: CASSTQTGGPYEQYF. The CDR3 DNA reads TGTGCCAGCAGTACCCAGACAGGGGGCCCCTACGAGCAGTACTTC. This chain connects TRBV6-5 to TRBJ2-7, with TRBD1 matching over 10 bases. The V segment lost 5 bases and the J segment 2 bases; nucleotides outside the gene matches: 6. From germline, CDR1 is MNHEY and CDR2 SVGAGI. This CDR3 has 15 amino acids.

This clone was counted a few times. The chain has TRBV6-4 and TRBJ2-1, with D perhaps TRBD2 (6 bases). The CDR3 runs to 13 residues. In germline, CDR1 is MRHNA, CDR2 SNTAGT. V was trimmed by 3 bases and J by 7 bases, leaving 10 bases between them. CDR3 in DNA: TGTGCCAGCAGTGAGGCGGGGCGGAATGAGCAGTTCTTC. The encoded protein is CASSEAGRNEQFF.

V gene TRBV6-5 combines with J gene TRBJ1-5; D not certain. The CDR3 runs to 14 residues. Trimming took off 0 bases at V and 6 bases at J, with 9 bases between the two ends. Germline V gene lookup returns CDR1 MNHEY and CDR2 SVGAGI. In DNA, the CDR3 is TGTGCCAGCAGTTACTCCCCTACCACTCAGCCCCAGCATTTT. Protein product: CASSYSPTTQPQHF.

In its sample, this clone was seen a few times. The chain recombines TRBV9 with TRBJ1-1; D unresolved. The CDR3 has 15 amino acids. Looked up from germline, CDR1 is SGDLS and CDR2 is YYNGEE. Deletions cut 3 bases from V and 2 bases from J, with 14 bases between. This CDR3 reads CASSAPPTHNTEAFF. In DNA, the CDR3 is TGTGCCAGCAGCGCCCCCCCCACACACAACACTGAAGCTTTCTTT.

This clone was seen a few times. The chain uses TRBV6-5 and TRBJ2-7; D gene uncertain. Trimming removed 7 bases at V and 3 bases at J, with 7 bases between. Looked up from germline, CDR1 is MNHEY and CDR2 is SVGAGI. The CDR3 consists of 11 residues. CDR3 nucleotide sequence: TGTGCCAGCACCTATAGCTACGAGCAGTACTTC. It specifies CASTYSYEQYF.

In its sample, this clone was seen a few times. Here the CDR3 reads CASSLPGGYGYTF. CDR3 coding DNA: TGTGCCAGCAGTTTACCAGGGGGCTATGGCTACACCTTC. This chain connects TRBV27 to TRBJ1-2; 7 positions agree with TRBD1. Germline CDR1 MNHEY, CDR2 SMNVEV (reference sequence). The J segment lost 4 bases and the V segment lost 2 bases, leaving 1 base of the junction unmatched. The CDR3 has 13 amino acids.

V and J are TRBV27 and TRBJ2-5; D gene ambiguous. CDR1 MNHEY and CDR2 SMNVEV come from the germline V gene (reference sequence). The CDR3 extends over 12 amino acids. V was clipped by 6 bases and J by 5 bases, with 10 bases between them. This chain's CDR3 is CASRGAGETQYF. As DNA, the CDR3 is TGTGCCAGCAGGGGCGCCGGTGAGACCCAGTACTTC.